The 3 T cell receptor beta chains given below trace back to one sample, sequenced in a study of T cells in Graves' hyperthyroidism and ophthalmopathy. The CDR3 regions of TCR beta were amplified from RNA transcripts. TCR CDR3 regions were first amplified by RT-PCR with HTBI primers. Each CDR3 protein is one row after TCRdb ran MiXCR on the multiplex PCR reads. Of roughly 570,000 distinct CDR3 sequences in the sample, around 45% are singletons; the top ten hold over 15%. Sequencing was done on a sample of peripheral blood or thyroid tissue (not recorded which). The receptor source for this set is an adult woman with Graves' disease, either hyperthyroidism or ophthalmopathy (not recorded which).

There are many counts of this clonotype. The chain links TRBV4-1 to TRBJ1-1; TRBD1 is a possible D gene (5 bases). The V and J ends lost 6 bases and 7 bases respectively, with 24 bases between them. The CDR3 length is 16 residues. Looked up from germline, CDR1 is MGHRA and CDR2 is YSYEKL. The chain's CDR3 is CASSLTAPPGTHEAFF. The CDR3 region has the DNA TGCGCCAGCAGTCTGACAGCCCCCCCCGGAACACATGAAGCTTTCTTT.

This clonotype appeared a few times. A read error may produce the germline difference seen at one junction end. The rearrangement uses TRBV29-1 and TRBJ2-7; 12 positions match TRBD2. The CDR3 covers 11 residues. The germline CDR1 and CDR2 sequences are SQVTM and ANQGSEA. The CDR3 region is CSVGTSGRPLF. DNA for the CDR3: TGCAGCGTGGGGACTAGCGGGCGACCCCTCTTC.

The chain carries TRBV7-8 and TRBJ1-3; D unclear. V was clipped by 5 bases and J by 9 bases, with 11 bases between them. Germline V CDR1 and CDR2: SGHVS, FQNEAQ. The CDR3 spans 12 residues. The CDR3: CASSPRATTIYF. The CDR3 DNA sequence: TGTGCCAGCAGCCCCCGGGCAACCACCATATATTTT.